The next 17 T cell receptor beta chains were all read from a single sample in a study of blood T cell repertoires in COVID-19. TCRdb's table, derived via immunoSEQ multiplex PCR, lists solely in-frame clones and lacks some. The sample shows under 75,000 clones, about 91% of them seen only once. Sequencing was done on a sample of peripheral blood. The receptors shown here come from a woman older than 75 with active COVID-19.

The chain links TRBV18 to TRBJ2-1, with D possibly being TRBD2 (5 bases). This CDR3 contains 17 residues. Trimming shortened V by 6 bases and J by 9 bases, and 27 bases separated the two germline ends. Germline V CDR1 and CDR2: KGHSH, LQKENI. CDR3 region: CASSPRLDGSPEGEQFF. CDR3 nucleotide sequence: TGTGCCAGCTCCCCCCGGTTGGACGGGTCCCCCGAGGGTGAGCAGTTCTTC.

This clone appeared a few times. The rearrangement links TRBV7-2 to TRBJ2-1; D may be TRBD2 (5 bases). Trimming pared 1 base from V and 14 bases from J, leaving 18 bases between. CDR3 length equals 14 residues. CDR1 is SGHTA and CDR2 is FQGNSA in the germline V gene. The CDR3 DNA follows: TGTGCCAGCAGCTTAGTTGGGTCGAGCGAGCGGAAGTTCTTC. This codes for CASSLVGSSERKFF.

The rearrangement uses TRBV29-1 and TRBJ2-5, with D possibly TRBD2 on 5 matching bases. V lost 7 bases to trimming and J lost 2 bases, with 14 bases between them. The CDR3 totals 13 residues. Germline V gene data show CDR1 as SQVTM and CDR2 as ANQGSEA. The CDR3 DNA is TGCAGCGGTGGAGGAGTTAATCAAGAGACCCAGTACTTC. It is translated as CSGGGVNQETQYF.

This clone was recorded only once. This sequence joins TRBV18 and TRBJ1-6; D might be TRBD1 (5 bases). The germline V and J ends were trimmed by 2 bases and 11 bases, with 7 bases remaining between them. The CDR3 sequence is 12 residues long. The germline CDR1 and CDR2 sequences are KGHSH and LQKENI. The CDR3 DNA is TGTGCCAGCTCACCATCGGGGGCACCCCTCCACTTT. Its protein is CASSPSGAPLHF.

The rearrangement links TRBV28 to TRBJ1-6; the D is unclear. This CDR3 is 16 amino acids long. V lost 5 bases and J 12 bases, leaving 23 bases between the germline ends. Germline V CDR1 and CDR2: MDHEN, SYDVKM. CDR3 sequence (DNA): TGTGCCAGCAGTAGGAGTTTATCGGCCCGTAGGCAACCCCTCCACTTT. This codes for CASSRSLSARRQPLHF.

The V gene is TRBV18, the J gene TRBJ2-1, with TRBD1 matching 8 bases. CDR3 size: 17 residues. CDR1 KGHSH and CDR2 LQKENI come from the germline V gene. The J segment lost 3 bases and the V segment lost 1 base, leaving 8 bases of the junction unmatched. CDR3 region: CASSPQYRGLGYNEQFF. The CDR3 DNA reads TGTGCCAGCTCACCACAGTACAGGGGGTTAGGCTACAATGAGCAGTTCTTC.

The chain links TRBV5-1 to TRBJ2-1, with a tentative D call TRBD1 (5 bases). Trimming shortened V by 4 bases and J by 5 bases, and 10 bases separated the two germline ends. Germline assignment: CDR1 SGHRS and CDR2 YFSETQ. This CDR3 spans 13 amino acids. This CDR3 reads CASSPRQHNEQFF. CDR3 DNA sequence: TGCGCCAGCAGCCCTCGACAGCACAATGAGCAGTTCTTC.

This chain uses TRBV19 with TRBJ2-3; maybe TRBD1 (6 bases). CDR1 and CDR2 from the germline V gene are LNHDA and SQIVND (reference sequence). V lost 4 bases, J lost 4 bases, and 15 bases lay in between. The CDR3 totals 15 residues. The CDR3 loop reads CASSNRVQGADTQYF. CDR3 in DNA: TGTGCCAGTAGTAACCGTGTACAGGGAGCAGATACGCAGTATTTT.

The chain recombines TRBV28 with TRBJ1-6; TRBD1 aligns across 7 bases. Looked up from germline, CDR1 is MDHEN and CDR2 is SYDVKM. There are 14 residues in the CDR3. Trimming at V came to 1 base and at J to 10 bases, leaving 4 bases not matched to a gene. This CDR3 reads CASSLSQGGSPLHF. Written as DNA, the CDR3 is TGTGCCAGCAGTTTATCGCAGGGGGGCTCACCCCTCCACTTT.

This rearrangement joins TRBV5-5 to TRBJ2-5; D is unclear. Germline V gene lookup returns CDR1 SGHKS and CDR2 YYEKEE (reference sequence). The CDR3 length is 13 residues. Trimming removed 3 bases from V and 1 base from J, with 7 bases in between. The CDR3 sequence is CASSSVRQETQYF. CDR3 DNA: TGTGCCAGCAGCTCCGTCCGCCAAGAGACCCAGTACTTC.

V is TRBV5-1 and J is TRBJ2-1; TRBD2 aligns across 11 bases. J gave up 0 bases and V 0 bases, and 8 bases lay outside the gene matches. CDR3 length: 19 amino acids. Germline V lookup: CDR1 SGHRS, CDR2 YFSETQ. CDR3 sequence: CASSLVRLAGGSSYNEQFF. As DNA, the CDR3 is TGCGCCAGCAGCTTGGTACGGCTAGCGGGGGGTAGCTCCTACAATGAGCAGTTCTTC. The variable domain in full, with the rest retrieved from reference TRBV5-1 and TRBJ2-1, is KAGVTQTPRYLIKTRGQQVTLSCSPISGHRSVSWYQQTPGQGLQFLFEYFSETQRNKGNFPGRFSGRQFSNSRSEMNVSTLELGDSALYLCASSLVRLAGGSSYNEQFFGPGTRLTVL.

The genes are TRBV28 and TRBJ1-4; D possibly corresponds to TRBD1 (5 bases). V was clipped by 6 bases and J by 8 bases, with 10 bases between them. The CDR3 has 12 residues. In germline, CDR1 is MDHEN, CDR2 SYDVKM. The CDR3, as DNA: TGTGCCAGCAGGGAACCAGGGGAAAAACTGTTTTTT. Its protein is CASREPGEKLFF. Looking up the rest from reference TRBV28 and TRBJ1-4 gives the full variable domain: DVKVTQSSRYLVKRTGEKVFLECVQDMDHENMFWYRQDPGLGLRLIYFSYDVKMKEKGDIPEGYSVSREKKERFSLILESASTNQTSMYLCASREPGEKLFFGSGTQLSVL.

The rearrangement uses TRBV29-1 and TRBJ2-5; D might be TRBD2 (7 bases). Trimming shortened V by 8 bases and J by 4 bases, and 17 bases separated the two germline ends. Germline assignment: CDR1 SQVTM and CDR2 ANQGSEA. The CDR3 is 13 residues long. CDR3 in amino acids: CSSLSGGTETQYF. CDR3 coding DNA: TGCAGCTCCTTGTCGGGGGGCACAGAGACCCAGTACTTC.

V gene TRBV18 combines with J gene TRBJ2-2; no firm D call. Germline CDR1 KGHSH, CDR2 LQKENI. This CDR3 has 11 amino acids. Trimming took 6 bases from V and 6 from J, leaving 5 bases between them. In DNA, the CDR3 is TGTGCCAGCTCCCGTGCCGGGGAGCTGTTTTTT. Protein product: CASSRAGELFF.

The CDR3 loop reads CATSRRLAGGFTDTQYF. The CDR3 DNA follows: TGTGCCACCAGCAGAAGACTAGCGGGGGGGTTCACAGATACGCAGTATTTT. V usage is TRBV15 and J usage is TRBJ2-3; 14 bases are shared with TRBD2. Germline trimming cut 2 bases from V and 2 bases from J; bases unmatched to any gene: 3. The CDR3 is 17 amino acids. Germline V gene data show CDR1 as LNHNV and CDR2 as YYDKDF (reference sequence).

This chain uses TRBV18 with TRBJ1-4; TRBD1 aligns across 8 bases. There are 14 residues in the CDR3. From germline, CDR1 is KGHSH and CDR2 LQKENI. Trimming at V came to 4 bases and at J to 5 bases, leaving 3 bases not matched to a gene. The CDR3 nucleotides read TGTGCCAGCTCACGACAGGGGTCGAATGAAAAACTGTTTTTT. Amino acids: CASSRQGSNEKLFF.

This rearrangement joins TRBV5-4 to TRBJ1-2; the match to TRBD1 covers 7 bases. Germline V lookup: CDR1 SGHNT, CDR2 YYREEE (reference sequence). The CDR3 runs 13 residues. Germline trimming cut 5 bases from V and 8 bases from J; bases unmatched to any gene: 9. CDR3 sequence (DNA): TGTGCCAGCAGTTTAACAGGGGTACGCGGCTACACCTTC. It translates to CASSLTGVRGYTF.